The 27 T cell receptor beta chains given below trace back to one sample, sequenced in a study of neurological immune-mediated disorders. TCRdb used MiXCR to reprocess the 5' RACE reads, holding one entry per CDR3 protein. Of 55,000 to 70,000 distinct CDR3 sequences listed, over 10% are singletons. Input material: PBMCs. The origin of the receptors is a man in his 60s in good health.

There are many counts of this clonotype. V gene TRBV20-1 combines with J gene TRBJ1-4; 9 nucleotides agree with TRBD1. The germline gives CDR1 DFQATT, CDR2 SNEGSKA (reference sequence). The CDR3 totals 17 residues. J lost 8 bases, V lost 0 bases, and 13 bases had no gene match. CDR3 amino acids: CSARDRGQGSTWEKLFF. As DNA, the CDR3 is TGCAGTGCTAGAGACCGGGGACAGGGTTCGACTTGGGAAAAACTGTTTTTT.

Ten or more counts support this clonotype. The chain combines TRBV7-3 with TRBJ2-7; a weak D match, TRBD1 (5 bases). The germline V and J ends were trimmed by 5 bases and 1 base, with 15 bases remaining between them. The CDR3 runs to 15 residues. Germline V gene data show CDR1 as SGHTA and CDR2 as FQGTGA. This chain's CDR3 is CASSLGYGASYEQYF. CDR3 DNA: TGTGCCAGCAGCCTGGGCTATGGGGCATCCTACGAGCAGTACTTC.

This clonotype was recorded many times. The J gene is TRBJ1-2, the V gene TRBV3-1; D is unresolved. Trimming left V 1 base short and J 3 bases short, with 15 bases between. Germline CDR1 is LGHDT and CDR2 is YNNKEL (reference sequence). The CDR3 has 16 amino acids. The CDR3 region has the DNA TGTGCCAGCAGCCAAGTTTCCGGCAGTTCCGACTATGGCTACACCTTC. Translation gives CASSQVSGSSDYGYTF.

This clonotype has ten or more counts. The chain joins TRBV7-7 to TRBJ2-1; 7 bases align to TRBD1. V lost 5 bases, J lost 7 bases, and 5 bases stayed unmatched. Germline V gene lookup returns CDR1 SSHAT and CDR2 FNYEAQ (reference sequence). The CDR3 length is 13 residues. DNA of the CDR3: TGTGCCAGCAGCCCTGGGACAGCTAATGAGCAGTTCTTC. The encoded protein is CASSPGTANEQFF.

This clonotype was found many times. The chain links TRBV9 to TRBJ2-1, with D unresolved. CDR3 size: 15 residues. Germline V gene data show CDR1 as SGDLS and CDR2 as YYNGEE. V was clipped by 0 bases and J by 2 bases, with 9 bases between them. The CDR3 is CASSVADGTYNEQFF. The CDR3, as DNA: TGTGCCAGCAGCGTAGCCGACGGCACCTACAATGAGCAGTTCTTC.

There are many counts of this clonotype. V usage is TRBV5-5 and J usage is TRBJ1-2; 9 bases are a match to TRBD1. Per germline, CDR1 SGHKS and CDR2 YYEKEE (reference sequence). V gave up 4 bases and J gave up 2 bases; unmatched junction bases: 6. The CDR3 covers 15 residues. CDR3 in amino acids: CASSLGGTGNYGYTF. The CDR3 DNA reads as TGTGCCAGCAGCCTGGGTGGGACAGGGAACTATGGCTACACCTTC.

This clonotype has a count of ten or more. The V gene is TRBV6-5, the J gene TRBJ1-1; 11 bases match TRBD1. In germline, CDR1 is MNHEY, CDR2 SVGAGI. The CDR3 is 13 amino acids. Germline trimming cut 2 bases from V and 10 bases from J; bases unmatched to any gene: 3. The DNA of the CDR3 is TGTGCCAGCAGTTACCTGGGACAGGGGGGAGCTTTCTTT. It is translated as CASSYLGQGGAFF.

Worth noting for this clonotype: At one of its ends the junction is not consistent with the germline gene, which may arise from a read error. The CDR3 sequence is CASSNGGLNYGHTF. For the CDR3, the DNA is TGTGCCAGCAGTAACGGTGGCTTGAACTATGGCCACACCTTC. The chain uses TRBV6-2 or TRBV6-3 and TRBJ1-2; D uncertain. CDR3 length equals 14 residues. The V gene's germline CDR1 is MNHEY and CDR2 SVGEGT.

This clonotype has a single count. The chain couples TRBV12-3 or TRBV12-4 to TRBJ1-4; D may be TRBD1 (5 bases). The CDR3 sequence is 11 residues long. In DNA form, the CDR3 reads TGTGCAAGCGGTAGGGGAGAAAAACTGTTTTTT. Its translation is CASGRGEKLFF.

This clonotype has at least ten counts. V and J are TRBV29-1 and TRBJ1-5, with D possibly TRBD1 on 5 matching bases. The CDR3 runs 12 residues. Looked up from germline, CDR1 is SQVTM and CDR2 is ANQGSEA. V lost 5 bases, J lost 6 bases, and 11 bases lay in between. For the CDR3, the DNA is TGCAGCGTTCTATTTGGGGGTCAGCCCCAGCATTTT. Translation gives CSVLFGGQPQHF. Full variable domain (missing parts from reference TRBV29-1 and TRBJ1-5): SAVISQKPSRDICQRGTSLTIQCQVDSQVTMMFWYRQQPGQSLTLIATANQGSEATYESGFVIDKFPISRPNLTFSTLTVSNMSPEDSSIYLCSVLFGGQPQHFGDGTRLSIL.

In its sample, this clonotype was seen many times. This chain uses TRBV20-1 with TRBJ1-1, with 7 bases identical to TRBD1. The CDR3 has 14 residues. Germline CDR1 reads DFQATT; CDR2 reads SNEGSKA (reference sequence). The junction had 8 bases not matched to a gene; V was cut back by 0 bases and J by 7 bases. The CDR3 here is CSARDFQGEREAFF. In nucleotides, the CDR3 is TGCAGTGCTAGAGATTTCCAGGGGGAGCGTGAAGCTTTCTTT.

In its sample, this clonotype was seen many times. The J gene is TRBJ1-5, the V gene TRBV10-2; weak D call: TRBD1 (5 bases). The germline V gene has CDR1 WSHSY and CDR2 SAAADI. CDR3 size: 14 residues. Deletions cut 6 bases from V and 0 bases from J, with 9 bases between. The CDR3 reads CASREGVSNQPQHF. CDR3 nucleotide sequence: TGCGCCAGCAGAGAAGGGGTTAGCAATCAGCCCCAGCATTTT.

The table lists this clonotype with many counts. The rearrangement uses TRBV5-1 and TRBJ2-3; no definite D call. Trimming stripped 0 bases from V and 0 bases from J, with 8 bases between. The CDR3 runs 15 residues. CDR1 and CDR2 from the germline V gene are SGHRS and YFSETQ. This CDR3 reads CASSLDPFSTDTQYF. DNA of the CDR3: TGCGCCAGCAGCTTGGACCCATTTAGCACAGATACGCAGTATTTT.

At least ten counts were recorded for this clonotype. This chain uses TRBV15 with TRBJ2-2, with D possibly being TRBD1 (6 bases). Looked up from germline, CDR1 is LNHNV and CDR2 is YYDKDF (reference sequence). V lost 5 bases, J lost 3 bases, and 19 bases lay in between. The CDR3 is 17 residues long. The chain's CDR3 is CATSPTRGAGDTGELFF. As DNA, the CDR3 is TGTGCCACCAGCCCTACAAGAGGGGCAGGGGACACCGGGGAGCTGTTTTTT.

This clonotype was recorded many times. The CDR3, as DNA: TGTGCCAGCAGCCCGGGGGTGATCAATCAGCCCCAGCATTTT. Protein sequence: CASSPGVINQPQHF. The rearrangement links TRBV7-2 to TRBJ1-5, with a possible D match to TRBD1 (5 bases). CDR3 size: 14 residues. CDR1 SGHTA and CDR2 FQGNSA come from the germline V gene. With 5 bases removed from V and 3 bases from J, the gap between germline ends came to 11 bases.

This clonotype was observed many times. The chain combines TRBV6-6 with TRBJ2-7; a weak D match, TRBD2 (5 bases). The germline CDR1 and CDR2 sequences are MNHNY and SVGAGI (reference sequence). With 2 bases removed from V and 0 bases from J, the gap between germline ends came to 20 bases. There are 18 residues in the CDR3. DNA for the CDR3: TGTGCCAGCAGTTACCCCGCAGTGGGAGTGGGAAGCTCCTACGAGCAGTACTTC. Translation gives CASSYPAVGVGSSYEQYF.

This clonotype was observed at least ten times. The gene calls are TRBV30 and TRBJ2-2; D is unclear. With 4 bases removed from V and 1 base from J, the gap between germline ends came to 7 bases. The CDR3 totals 13 residues. Per germline, CDR1 GTSNPN and CDR2 SVGIG (reference sequence). The CDR3 DNA reads as TGTGCCTGGAAGCCACGGAACACCGGGGAGCTGTTTTTT. Amino acids: CAWKPRNTGELFF.

This clonotype has a count of ten or more. The chain employs TRBV5-5 and TRBJ2-1; the D gene is possibly TRBD1 (6 bases). V gave up 2 bases and J gave up 5 bases, with 11 bases separating them. The germline CDR1 and CDR2 sequences are SGHKS and YYEKEE (reference sequence). The CDR3 runs to 14 residues. In DNA, the CDR3 is TGTGCCAGCAGCTTCCTGGACAGTAACAATGAGCAGTTCTTC. This codes for CASSFLDSNNEQFF.

Ten or more counts support this clonotype. V and J are TRBV29-1 and TRBJ2-3; 9 nucleotides agree with TRBD1. Germline lookup yields CDR1 SQVTM and CDR2 ANQGSEA. The V and J ends lost 6 bases and 6 bases, in that order; junction bases with no gene match: 16. The CDR3 is made up of 16 amino acids. DNA of the CDR3: TGCAGCGTCGCCTCGACCGGGACAGGGACTACCGATACGCAGTATTTT. Encoded protein: CSVASTGTGTTDTQYF.

A note on this clonotype: Sequence at one end of the junction differs from germline and may be a read error. This chain joins TRBV5-1 and TRBJ2-2, with a weak D call TRBD1 (6 bases). CDR3 length: 17 residues. The germline V gene has CDR1 SGHRS and CDR2 YFSETQ. Written as DNA, the CDR3 is TGCGCCAGCAGCATGGGACATTCTCACGCGAACACCGGGGAGATGTTTTTT. It specifies CASSMGHSHANTGEMFF.

This clonotype was seen ten or more times. The chain carries TRBV7-2 and TRBJ2-3; TRBD2 matches 16 bases. Germline-derived CDR1 and CDR2 are SGHTA and FQGNSA. V lost 1 base and J lost 3; bases outside the gene matches: 4. This CDR3 comprises 18 residues. The CDR3 spells CASSLGGLAGGLTDTQYF. CDR3 DNA: TGTGCCAGCAGCTTAGGGGGACTAGCGGGGGGGTTAACAGATACGCAGTATTTT. Based on the CDR3 plus reference TRBV7-2 and TRBJ2-3, the full variable domain is GAGVSQSPSNKVTEKGKDVELRCDPISGHTALYWYRQSLGQGLEFLIYFQGNSAPDKSGLPSDRFSAERTGGSVSTLTIQRTQQEDSAVYLCASSLGGLAGGLTDTQYFGPGTRLTVL.

This clonotype was found many times. V and J are TRBV7-3 and TRBJ2-2; TRBD1 aligns across 7 bases. The CDR3 runs to 13 residues. With 5 bases clipped from V and 5 bases from J, the junction kept 2 bases outside the gene matches. Looked up from germline, CDR1 is SGHTA and CDR2 is FQGTGA. The CDR3 spells CASSRQGTGELFF. The CDR3 coding sequence is TGTGCCAGCAGCCGACAGGGTACCGGGGAGCTGTTTTTT.

At least ten counts were recorded for this clonotype. The chain employs TRBV12-3 or TRBV12-4 and TRBJ2-7; 13 bases agree with TRBD2. Germline trimming cut 5 bases from V and 4 bases from J; bases unmatched to any gene: 5. The length of the CDR3 is 15 residues. The CDR3 is CASSVGTSGAYEQYF. In DNA, the CDR3 is TGTGCCAGCAGTGTAGGGACTAGCGGGGCATACGAGCAGTACTTC.

With regard to this clonotype: This may be a read error: a much more frequent sequence differs by one nucleotide. The J gene is TRBJ2-5, the V gene TRBV6-5, with TRBD1 matching over 8 bases. The CDR3 extends over 15 amino acids. Germline V CDR1 and CDR2: MNHEY, SVGAGI. The V gene end was trimmed by 5 bases and the J gene end by 0 bases; junction bases not matched to a gene: 5. CDR3 loop: CASSKTGVYQETQYF. DNA of the CDR3: TGTGCCAGCAGTAAGACAGGGGTGTACCAAGAGACCCAGTACTTC.

This clonotype was counted many times. This chain uses TRBV5-5 with TRBJ2-3; TRBD2 aligns across 7 bases. The germline CDR1 and CDR2 sequences are SGHKS and YYEKEE (reference sequence). This CDR3 has 15 amino acids. V dropped 7 bases and J dropped 4; count of bases not matched to a gene: 12. The CDR3 DNA reads as TGTGCCAGCCTTTCGGGCGGGGGTCGGTCAGATACGCAGTATTTT. Encoded protein: CASLSGGGRSDTQYF. The full variable domain, its missing parts supplied by reference TRBV5-5 and TRBJ2-3, is DAGVTQSPTHLIKTRGQQVTLRCSPISGHKSVSWYQQVLGQGPQFIFQYYEKEERGRGNFPDRFSARQFPNYSSELNVNALLLGDSALYLCASLSGGGRSDTQYFGPGTRLTVL.

This clonotype was seen many times. The V gene is TRBV6-5, the J gene TRBJ1-1; D is possibly TRBD1 (6 bases). This CDR3 is built from 14 residues. CDR1 is MNHEY, CDR2 SVGAGI, per germline. Trimming shortened V by 7 bases and J by 7 bases, and 19 bases separated the two germline ends. CDR3 DNA: TGTGCCAGCATGATGAAGGGGGGAAAGGATGAAGCTTTCTTT. This codes for CASMMKGGKDEAFF.

Ten or more counts support this clonotype. The conserved phenylalanine or tryptophan normally closing the CDR3 is absent here, so this likely arose from a read error. The chain uses TRBV20-1 and TRBJ1-2, with D perhaps matching TRBD1 (5 bases). This CDR3 has 12 residues. Trimming removed 6 bases from V and 8 bases from J, with 16 bases in between. Per germline, CDR1 DFQATT and CDR2 SNEGSKA (reference sequence). The CDR3 sequence is CSAWDALKGYTI. The CDR3 region has the DNA TGCAGTGCGTGGGACGCCCTCAAAGGCTACACCATC.